Listed below are T cell receptor beta chains from one sample, sequenced in a study of blood T cell repertoires in COVID-19. Repertoires were generated with immunoSEQ multiplex PCR, while TCRdb's copy carries only in-frame clones and drops some. The sample includes some 140,000 clones, 70% to 85% of them seen just once. The sequencing sample was made of peripheral blood. The receptor set was obtained from a man aged 55 to 69 with acute or convalescent COVID-19. CDR3s include the opening cysteine and the closing phenylalanine or tryptophan. D genes are given only for firm matches. Size values are once, few and many counts, or a class for expanded clones, and some rows have none.

V: TRBV5-5; D: NA; size: NA; J: TRBJ2-3; DNA: TGTGCCAGCAGCTTGGTGCGGGGGACACCCACAGATACGCAGTATTTT; CDR3: CASSLVRGTPTDTQYF
V: TRBV29-1; D: NA; size: once; J: TRBJ1-2; DNA: TGCAGCGTTGTGCGAGAAGATGGCTACACCTTC; CDR3: CSVVREDGYTF
V: TRBV11-2; D: TRBD2; size: NA; J: TRBJ2-1; DNA: TGTGCCAGCAGAAAAAGCGGGAGGGCCTTCAATGAGCAGTTCTTC; CDR3: CASRKSGRAFNEQFF
V: TRBV19; D: NA; size: NA; J: TRBJ1-1; DNA: TGTGCCAGTAATACCCCCGGGAGCACTGAAGCTTTCTTT; CDR3: CASNTPGSTEAFF
V: TRBV6-5; D: NA; size: NA; J: TRBJ1-4; DNA: TGTGCCAGCAGTTCAGTTAATGAAAAACTGTTTTTT; CDR3: CASSSVNEKLFF
V: TRBV3-1/TRBV3-2; D: NA; size: NA; J: TRBJ1-1; DNA: TGTGCCAGCAGCCAAGATCGTATAGAACGGGCTTTCTTT; CDR3: CASSQDRIERAFF
V: TRBV10-3; D: TRBD1; size: NA; J: TRBJ2-7; DNA: TGTGCCATCAGTGAGTTCCGGGACAGGGGGCTCGGGGAGCAGTACTTC; CDR3: CAISEFRDRGLGEQYF
V: TRBV6-4; D: TRBD2; size: NA; J: TRBJ2-1; DNA: TGTGCCAGCAGTGAAGGCTCCACTAGCGCCGGGGAGCAGTTCTTC; CDR3: CASSEGSTSAGEQFF
V: TRBV6-6; D: TRBD1; size: NA; J: TRBJ1-6; DNA: TGTGCCAGCAGCCCGACAGGGTTAAGGTCACCCCTCCACTTT; CDR3: CASSPTGLRSPLHF
V: TRBV6-2/TRBV6-3; D: NA; size: NA; J: TRBJ2-7; DNA: TGTGCCAGCAGCCCCCTACCGGCGGGAGAGCAGTACTTC; CDR3: CASSPLPAGEQYF
V: TRBV30; D: NA; size: few; J: TRBJ1-5; DNA: TGTGCCTGGAGCGCGGCGGAGTATCAGCCCCAGCATTTT; CDR3: CAWSAAEYQPQHF
V: TRBV5-6; D: NA; size: NA; J: TRBJ2-2; DNA: TGTGCCAGCAGCGCCCTCGAGCGGAACACCGGGGAGCTGTTTTTT; CDR3: CASSALERNTGELFF
V: TRBV9; D: TRBD1; size: NA; J: TRBJ1-1; DNA: TGTGCCAGCAGCCCCGGGCTGGACAGGGATCGAACTGAAGCTTTCTTT; CDR3: CASSPGLDRDRTEAFF
V: TRBV14; D: NA; size: NA; J: TRBJ1-1; DNA: TGTGCCAGCAGTGACGAGGCCGGACAGAACACTGAAGCTTTCTTT; CDR3: CASSDEAGQNTEAFF
V: TRBV30; D: TRBD1; size: NA; J: TRBJ1-6; DNA: TGTGCCTGGAGTGTACAGGGGGCGTCCTATAATTCACCCCTCCACTTT; CDR3: CAWSVQGASYNSPLHF
V: TRBV30; D: TRBD1; size: NA; J: TRBJ1-6; DNA: TGTGCCTGGAGTGCCGGGACAGGGGGCTATTCACCCCTCCACTTT; CDR3: CAWSAGTGGYSPLHF
V: TRBV7-8; D: NA; size: once; J: TRBJ1-2; DNA: TGTGCCAGCAGCTTCCGCCAGGGGTATGGCTACACCTTC; CDR3: CASSFRQGYGYTF
V: TRBV7-2; D: NA; size: NA; J: TRBJ2-5; DNA: TGTGCCAGCAGACGCACAGGGATGGAGACCCAGTACTTC; CDR3: CASRRTGMETQYF
V: TRBV28; D: NA; size: NA; J: TRBJ2-6; DNA: TGTGCCAGCAGTTACCCGACAGCCGGGGCCAACGTCCTGACTTTC; CDR3: CASSYPTAGANVLTF
V: TRBV5-1; D: TRBD2; size: NA; J: TRBJ2-2; DNA: TGCGCCAGCAGCTTACTAGCGCCCACCGGGGAGCTGTTTTTT; CDR3: CASSLLAPTGELFF